This T cell receptor beta chain originates from a study of cytomegalovirus exposure and HLA in healthy donors. The study ran its PCR with 60 Vbeta and 13 Jbeta primers. Here immunoSEQ multiplex PCR was the method, and the copy in TCRdb shows in-frame clones only, minus some. There are tens of thousands of clones in the sample; approximately 70% occur only once, and around 15% lies in the top ten. The V gene's germline CDR1 is LNHDA and CDR2 SQIVND (reference sequence). V dropped 5 bases and J dropped 6; count of bases not matched to a gene: 10. This CDR3 is 16 amino acids long. This sequence originates from a woman aged 45-60 years in good health and CMV-seropositive. Specimen: PBMCs. The chain recombines TRBV19 with TRBJ2-2, with 9 nucleotides matching TRBD2. CDR3 nucleotides: TGTGCCAGTAGTTTGGTAGCGGGAGTCGGGCCCGGGGAGCTGTTTTTT. Its translation: CASSLVAGVGPGELFF. The variable domain in full, with the rest retrieved from reference TRBV19 and TRBJ2-2, is DGGITQSPKYLFRKEGQNVTLSCEQNLNHDAMYWYRQDPGQGLRLIYYSQIVNDFQKGDIAEGYSVSREKKESFPLTVTSAQKNPTAFYLCASSLVAGVGPGELFFGEGSRLTVL.